Following are 30 T cell receptor beta chains from one sample sequenced in a study of blood T cell repertoires in COVID-19. This table comes from immunoSEQ multiplex PCR, and its TCRdb copy is limited to in-frame clones, with some not included. The sample lists 150,000 to 200,000 clones; around 85% were seen once. Sequenced: peripheral blood. These receptors originate from a human donor with acute or convalescent COVID-19. The donor label of this sample is uncertain.

This chain links TRBV19 with TRBJ1-1; TRBD1 matches at 7 bases. V shed 1 base, J shed 3 bases, and the junction held 8 bases outside the gene matches. The length of the CDR3 is 16 residues. The V gene's germline CDR1 is LNHDA and CDR2 SQIVND (reference sequence). The chain's CDR3 is CASSIANRGSDTEAFF. The DNA of the CDR3 is TGTGCCAGTAGTATAGCCAACAGGGGCTCCGACACTGAAGCTTTCTTT.

The chain carries TRBV5-1 and TRBJ2-7; TRBD1 matches at 9 bases. V lost 4 bases, J lost 3 bases, and 8 bases stayed unmatched. This CDR3 has 15 residues. Germline values: CDR1 SGHRS, CDR2 YFSETQ. CDR3 in DNA: TGCGCCAGCAGCCCCCGACAGGGGGGCGGCTACGAGCAGTACTTC. Translated, it gives CASSPRQGGGYEQYF.

The CDR3 bases are TGTGCCAGCAGCCAAGGTCGGGGAAATCAGCCCCAGCATTTT. It is translated as CASSQGRGNQPQHF. This chain connects TRBV3-1 (or the pseudogene TRBV3-2) to TRBJ1-5, with D unresolved. Per the germline V gene, CDR1 is LGHDT and CDR2 is YNNKEL (reference sequence). This CDR3 has 14 amino acids. V was trimmed by 1 base and J by 4 bases, leaving 8 bases between them.

The chain is built from TRBV28 and TRBJ2-5; weak D call: TRBD1 (5 bases). V was clipped by 7 bases and J by 4 bases, with 13 bases between them. CDR3 length: 13 amino acids. Germline loops: CDR1 MDHEN, CDR2 SYDVKM. CDR3 DNA: TGTGCCAGCAATCAGGGTACGGGAGAGACCCAGTACTTC. It codes for CASNQGTGETQYF.

This clone has more than one count but fewer than ten. The rearrangement joins TRBV29-1 to TRBJ1-2; D possibly corresponds to TRBD1 (6 bases). This CDR3 is 14 amino acids long. Germline values: CDR1 SQVTM, CDR2 ANQGSEA. V was cut by 2 bases and J by 2 bases, with 12 bases left in between. CDR3 residues: CSVEIGGANYGYTF. The CDR3 DNA sequence: TGCAGCGTTGAAATAGGGGGGGCAAACTATGGCTACACCTTC.

The rearrangement joins TRBV2 to TRBJ2-7; weak D call: TRBD1 (6 bases). The germline gives CDR1 SNHLY, CDR2 FYNNEI. With 5 bases removed from V and 9 bases from J, the gap between germline ends came to 23 bases. The CDR3 has 15 residues. The CDR3 DNA reads TGTGCCAGCAGTTCTACGGACAGCCCAAAAAGCGCGCAGTACTTC. It translates to CASSSTDSPKSAQYF.

This clone was counted a single time. This chain's CDR3 is CACRPGGNSPLHF. The CDR3 DNA follows: TGTGCCTGTAGGCCGGGAGGGAATTCACCCCTCCACTTT. This chain links TRBV30 with TRBJ1-6; D remains unclear. Trimming left V 6 bases short and J 7 bases short, with 13 bases between. Germline CDR1 and CDR2: GTSNPN and SVGIG (reference sequence). The CDR3 is 13 amino acids.

The table lists this clone with a count of one. The chain employs TRBV5-5 and TRBJ1-6; D call uncertain. V dropped 1 base and J dropped 6 bases, with 11 bases sitting between them. This CDR3 contains 15 residues. The germline gives CDR1 SGHKS, CDR2 YYEKEE (reference sequence). The DNA for the CDR3 is TGTGCCAGCAGCTTGTTCAGAACGGGTAATTCACCCCTCCACTTT. Residues: CASSLFRTGNSPLHF.

This clone was recorded only once. The J gene is TRBJ1-2, the V gene TRBV6-1; D may be TRBD1 (6 bases). Germline V lookup: CDR1 MNHNS, CDR2 SASEGT. The germline V and J ends were trimmed by 7 bases and 2 bases, with 8 bases remaining between them. The length of the CDR3 is 12 residues. CDR3: CASTGQNYGYTF. For the CDR3, the DNA is TGTGCCAGCACCGGACAGAACTATGGCTACACCTTC.

This rearrangement joins TRBV28 to TRBJ2-7, with TRBD1 matching 10 bases. The CDR3 spans 17 residues. Germline V gene sequence: CDR1 MDHEN, CDR2 SYDVKM. Germline trimming cut 3 bases from V and 7 bases from J; bases unmatched to any gene: 15. CDR3 DNA: TGTGCCAGCAGTTTTAGTCGAGGGGACAGGGGAGGAGGTGAGCAGTACTTC. Protein sequence: CASSFSRGDRGGGEQYF. Complete variable domain (other parts from reference TRBV28 and TRBJ2-7): DVKVTQSSRYLVKRTGEKVFLECVQDMDHENMFWYRQDPGLGLRLIYFSYDVKMKEKGDIPEGYSVSREKKERFSLILESASTNQTSMYLCASSFSRGDRGGGEQYFGPGTRLTVT.

The CDR3 loop reads CASSVSSGRSTDTQYF. CDR3 DNA sequence: TGTGCCAGCAGTGTGAGTAGCGGGAGAAGCACAGATACGCAGTATTTT. The chain combines TRBV2 with TRBJ2-3; 9 nucleotides line up with TRBD2. This CDR3 spans 16 amino acids. CDR1 and CDR2 from the germline V gene are SNHLY and FYNNEI. V lost 4 bases and J lost 0; bases outside the gene matches: 5.

The rearrangement joins TRBV5-6 to TRBJ1-6; D unclear. Germline V CDR1 and CDR2: SGHDT, YYEEEE. This CDR3 contains 17 residues. V shed 0 bases and J shed 5 bases, with 15 bases lying between them. CDR3 nucleotides: TGTGCCAGCAGCTTGGCCGGCGGGAGAAGGAATAATTCACCCCTCCACTTT. Residues: CASSLAGGRRNNSPLHF.

The gene calls are TRBV30 and TRBJ1-6; 7 bases agree with TRBD1. V lost 4 bases to trimming and J lost 7 bases; unmatched junction nucleotides: 13. This CDR3 region has 16 residues. Germline V gives CDR1 GTSNPN, CDR2 SVGIG (reference sequence). The DNA for the CDR3 is TGTGCCTGGACCAGTGGGACAGTCCCAGGGAATTCACCCCTCCACTTT. It encodes CAWTSGTVPGNSPLHF.

This chain joins TRBV10-3 and TRBJ1-2; TRBD1 aligns across 7 bases. V trimming: 4 bases; J trimming: 8 bases; junction bases outside the gene matches: 10. The CDR3 is made up of 14 amino acids. Germline V lookup: CDR1 ENHRY, CDR2 SYGVKD. CDR3 in DNA: TGTGCCATCAGTGGAGCCGGGACAGCGTCCGGCTACACCTTC. This gives the protein CAISGAGTASGYTF.

This chain connects TRBV3-1 (or the pseudogene TRBV3-2) to TRBJ1-2, with TRBD1 as a possible D gene (6 bases). CDR1 is LGHDT, CDR2 YNNKEL, per germline (reference sequence). CDR3 length equals 17 residues. V was shortened by 3 bases and J by 2 bases, with 19 bases between the two germline ends. The CDR3 DNA follows: TGTGCCAGCAGCCAGAGGTACACTCGGGGGGCCAACTATGGCTACACCTTC. Protein product: CASSQRYTRGANYGYTF.

The chain carries TRBV14 and TRBJ1-2, with D perhaps matching TRBD1 (5 bases). V lost 2 bases to trimming and J lost 4 bases, with 5 bases between them. This CDR3 is 12 amino acids long. The germline gives CDR1 SGHDN, CDR2 FVKESK. DNA for the CDR3: TGTGCCAGCAGCCAAAGGGGCTATGGCTACACCTTC. Protein sequence: CASSQRGYGYTF.

This clone was observed a few times. The chain carries TRBV19 and TRBJ2-2; D remains unclear. Trimming pared 5 bases from V and 2 bases from J, leaving 9 bases between. The CDR3 loop spans 14 amino acids. CDR1 LNHDA and CDR2 SQIVND come from the germline V gene (reference sequence). As DNA, the CDR3 is TGTGCCAGTAGTCCCAACTTCAACACCGGGGAGCTGTTTTTT. Protein product: CASSPNFNTGELFF.

J is TRBJ1-2 and V is TRBV30; 7 positions agree with TRBD1. This CDR3 has 13 residues. Germline V gene data show CDR1 as GTSNPN and CDR2 as SVGIG (reference sequence). Trimming took 0 bases from V and 7 from J; bases not matched to a gene: 5. The CDR3 is CAWSVQPGGGYTF. CDR3 bases: TGTGCCTGGAGTGTACAACCAGGGGGTGGCTACACCTTC. Drawing the rest from reference TRBV30 and TRBJ1-2, the complete variable domain is SQTIHQWPATLVQPVGSPLSLECTVEGTSNPNLYWYRQAAGRGLQLLFYSVGIGQISSEVPQNLSASRPQDRQFILSSKKLLLSDSGFYLCAWSVQPGGGYTFGSGTRLTVV.

The chain links TRBV7-6 to TRBJ1-3; 7 nucleotides line up with TRBD1. The V gene's germline CDR1 is SGHVS and CDR2 FNYEAQ. The V segment lost 1 base and the J segment 0 bases; nucleotides outside the gene matches: 3. CDR3 length equals 16 residues. In DNA form, the CDR3 reads TGTGCCAGCAGCTTAGGAAGGACAGGCTCTGGAAACACCATATATTTT. Its translation: CASSLGRTGSGNTIYF.

This rearrangement joins TRBV5-1 to TRBJ2-2; the match to TRBD2 covers 8 bases. Germline V CDR1 and CDR2: SGHRS, YFSETQ. CDR3 length: 18 amino acids. Unmatched junction bases numbered 8, after V lost 1 base and J lost 0 bases. The CDR3 DNA reads TGCGCCAGCAGCTTGAACCCGGGACTAGGGGCGAACACCGGGGAGCTGTTTTTT. Residues: CASSLNPGLGANTGELFF.

The J gene is TRBJ2-7, the V gene TRBV6-2 or TRBV6-3, with D tentatively TRBD1 (5 bases). CDR1 and CDR2 from the germline V gene are MNHEY and SVGEGT. V was cut by 2 bases and J by 3 bases, with 17 bases left in between. The CDR3 covers 16 residues. The CDR3 sequence: CASSYPLKGNLYEQYF. The CDR3, as DNA: TGTGCCAGCAGTTACCCGTTGAAGGGGAACCTCTACGAGCAGTACTTC.

V usage is TRBV18 and J usage is TRBJ1-2, with TRBD1 as a possible D gene (5 bases). Germline V gene lookup returns CDR1 KGHSH and CDR2 LQKENI. V was pared by 3 bases and J by 3 bases, with 14 bases between. The CDR3 loop spans 15 amino acids. CDR3 in DNA: TGTGCCAGCTCACCTAAAATCCAGGGTGACTATGGCTACACCTTC. Translated, it gives CASSPKIQGDYGYTF.

The CDR3 reads CASSPDRSGANVLTF. CDR3 nucleotides: TGTGCCAGCAGTCCCGACAGGTCTGGGGCCAACGTCCTGACTTTC. This rearrangement joins TRBV6-5 to TRBJ2-6, with D perhaps matching TRBD1 (6 bases). The CDR3 extends over 15 amino acids. Germline lookup yields CDR1 MNHEY and CDR2 SVGAGI. V lost 5 bases and J 1 base, leaving 9 bases between the germline ends.

This chain joins TRBV28 and TRBJ1-5, with 8 bases fitting TRBD1. Germline trimming cut 2 bases from V and 6 bases from J; bases unmatched to any gene: 6. The CDR3 length is 15 residues. Germline loops: CDR1 MDHEN, CDR2 SYDVKM. Here the CDR3 reads CASSLGQGGSQPQHF. Written as DNA, the CDR3 is TGTGCCAGCAGTTTAGGACAGGGAGGATCTCAGCCCCAGCATTTT.

V gene TRBV9 combines with J gene TRBJ1-1, with TRBD1 matching 9 bases. Germline V gene data show CDR1 as SGDLS and CDR2 as YYNGEE. The CDR3 covers 16 residues. The ends lost 4 bases at V and 4 bases at J; junction bases unmatched: 11. CDR3 region: CASSQRTGAGITEAFF. CDR3 nucleotide sequence: TGTGCCAGCAGCCAGCGGACAGGGGCCGGTATCACTGAAGCTTTCTTT.

This clone was seen a handful of times. The chain is built from TRBV19 and TRBJ1-2; D is perhaps TRBD1 (6 bases). Between the trimmed V and J ends, which lost 3 bases and 0 bases, there was a span of 14 bases. The CDR3 loop spans 16 amino acids. The germline CDR1 and CDR2 sequences are LNHDA and SQIVND (reference sequence). Here the CDR3 DNA reads TGTGCCAGTAGTATTGGGCAGGGGCGAGCTAACTATGGCTACACCTTC. It yields the protein CASSIGQGRANYGYTF.

This sequence joins TRBV30 and TRBJ1-1, with a tentative D call TRBD1 (5 bases). The CDR3 extends over 12 amino acids. Trimming shortened V by 1 base and J by 7 bases, and 10 bases separated the two germline ends. Germline V lookup: CDR1 GTSNPN, CDR2 SVGIG (reference sequence). This CDR3 reads CAWSAPQGEAFF. The CDR3 DNA sequence: TGTGCCTGGAGTGCCCCCCAGGGTGAAGCTTTCTTT.

This clone appeared a few times. The conserved final phenylalanine or tryptophan is absent from the CDR3, which likely points to a read error. The limits of the CDR3 on the DNA are not certain, so only TCRdb's listed CDR3 is given. The chain joins TRBV6-7 to TRBJ1-1; TRBD1 reflects the table's D call only, with no check against the DNA. TRBV6-7 is designated an ORF whose function remains uncertain. The CDR3 length is 9 residues, termini included. Here the CDR3 reads CASSLGQGG.

The J gene is TRBJ1-6, the V gene TRBV5-1; D possibly corresponds to TRBD1 (5 bases). CDR1 and CDR2 from the germline V gene are SGHRS and YFSETQ. With 0 bases removed from V and 10 bases from J, the gap between germline ends came to 8 bases. There are 13 residues in the CDR3. This chain's CDR3 is CASSLDQGSPLHF. DNA for the CDR3: TGCGCCAGCAGCTTGGATCAGGGCTCACCCCTCCACTTT.

This chain uses TRBV28 with TRBJ1-6; unclear D gene. Germline assignment: CDR1 MDHEN and CDR2 SYDVKM. Trimming left V 6 bases short and J 10 bases short, with 13 bases between. This CDR3 has 13 amino acids. The CDR3 sequence: CASRPRVESPLHF. In nucleotides, the CDR3 is TGTGCCAGCAGACCCCGGGTAGAGTCACCCCTCCACTTT.